The 4 T cell receptor beta chains listed next were all sequenced from one sample in a study of blood T cell repertoires in COVID-19. Here immunoSEQ multiplex PCR was the method, and the copy in TCRdb shows in-frame clones only, minus some. Of about 150,000 clones in the sample, more than 75% are singletons; the top ten hold 12% to 15%. Sequencing was carried out using peripheral blood. The source of these receptors is a human donor with acute or convalescent COVID-19. The donor label of this sample is uncertain.

The gene calls are TRBV7-2 and TRBJ2-5; D is undetermined. The CDR3 spans 12 residues. Trimming left V 1 base short and J 4 bases short, with 4 bases between. The germline gives CDR1 SGHTA, CDR2 FQGNSA. CDR3 protein: CASSLVAETQYF. The CDR3 coding sequence is TGTGCCAGCAGCTTAGTGGCAGAGACCCAGTACTTC.

The chain employs TRBV7-9 and TRBJ1-2; D possibly corresponds to TRBD1 (6 bases). From germline, CDR1 is SEHNR and CDR2 FQNEAQ (reference sequence). The CDR3 has 17 amino acids. V lost 5 bases, J lost 3 bases, and 22 bases lay in between. For the CDR3, the DNA is TGTGCCAGCAGCCCTAACTCTGGGGGGGCTTTCGACTATGGCTACACCTTC. The encoded protein is CASSPNSGGAFDYGYTF.

This chain connects TRBV30 to TRBJ1-3; 7 nucleotides agree with TRBD1. Germline lookup yields CDR1 GTSNPN and CDR2 SVGIG (reference sequence). CDR3 length: 16 residues. The junction had 7 bases not matched to a gene; V was cut back by 2 bases and J by 0 bases. CDR3 sequence reads: CAWSFGTVSSGNTIYF. The CDR3 DNA sequence: TGTGCCTGGAGTTTCGGGACAGTGAGCTCTGGAAACACCATATATTTT. The variable domain in full, completed from reference TRBV30 and TRBJ1-3, reads SQTIHQWPATLVQPVGSPLSLECTVEGTSNPNLYWYRQAAGRGLQLLFYSVGIGQISSEVPQNLSASRPQDRQFILSSKKLLLSDSGFYLCAWSFGTVSSGNTIYFGEGSWLTVV.

The chain joins TRBV18 to TRBJ1-1, with a tentative D call TRBD1 (5 bases). Germline CDR1 reads KGHSH; CDR2 reads LQKENI. This CDR3 has 13 residues. V was cut by 4 bases and J by 5 bases, with 11 bases left in between. CDR3 residues: CASSRSGLTEAFF. CDR3 sequence (DNA): TGTGCCAGCTCACGGTCAGGGTTGACTGAAGCTTTCTTT.